Listed here is a single TCR beta chain. This clonotype appeared a few times. Its antigen is still unknown. Base qualities were left out, and no much larger clone turns up one base away. Sequencing instrument: Illumina HiSeq 2500. Quantitative 5'-RACE with molecular barcodes was used to prepare TCR beta libraries. On the authors' methods: To identify disease-linked TCR variants, a new computational method was used, one built on a probabilistic model of VDJ rearrangement. TCRdb took the public reads, trimmed them with fastp at Q25, ran MiXCR for clone calling and kept in-frame beta chains. Under each unique CDR3 protein, matching rows form one entry showing the most common genes and DNA. TCRdb assigned the V and J calls; the authors' analysis was not used. This sample holds 670,000 or so distinct CDR3 sequences; roughly 19% were observed only once. The ten largest make up under 20% of the sample. From the cysteine up to the phenylalanine, the CDR3 has a length of 15 residues. The only DNA kept is the CDR3, 45 bases in frame from the first base. For this chain, trimming is 4 bases at the V end and 0 bases at the J end, and the number of junction bases without a gene match is 4. CDR1 is given as MNHEY and CDR2 as SMNVEV, both from the germline V gene (reference sequence).

These data originate in a study of CD8 T cells in ankylosing spondylitis (dated by TCRdb to the late 2010s). Some background on the complete study: The study profiled T cell receptor beta repertoires in healthy donors and ankylosing spondylitis patients to find disease-linked TCR variants. The full study cohort was made up of about 24 ankylosing spondylitis patients and 108 healthy donors. Peripheral blood samples were taken, and synovial fluid was additionally collected from ankylosing spondylitis patients. What the research found in general, with its limitations: Some TCR beta motif variants had previously been reported in synovial fluid and blood of reactive arthritis patients, which suggested common disease-initiation mechanisms. According to the report, matched synovial fluid samples from ankylosing spondylitis patients were significantly enriched for the disease-linked clones. In peripheral blood, the disease-linked clones were found at relatively low frequencies and had a CD8+ phenotype. Blood from ankylosing spondylitis patients appeared to be characterized by a TCR beta motif composed of about eight highly homologous amino acid variants.

This sequence uses TRBV27 and TRBJ2-3; TRBD2 matches 7 bases in the middle. The TCR sequence derives from a male donor with ankylosing spondylitis. Sequences were obtained from blood, either unsorted or a sorted T cell fraction (not recorded which). The CDR3 loop reads CASSSLAASTDTQYF. The DNA sequence is as follows: TGTGCCAGCAGTTCCCTAGCGGCTAGCACAGATACGCAGTATTTT.